A selection of T cell receptor beta chains follows, all from one sample in a study of blood T cell repertoires in COVID-19. Using immunoSEQ multiplex PCR, the repertoire was profiled, and TCRdb retains in-frame clones only, with some absent. Found here are some 250,000 clones, roughly four fifths of them singletons; the top ten hold more than 1.5%. Sequencing used peripheral blood. These TCRs come from a man aged 25-45 years who had recovered from COVID-19. Each CDR3 is given with its conserved first and last residue. The order of the fields is CDR3 DNA, CDR3 protein, D gene, V gene, J gene, clone size. A D gene is named only where the DNA matches it firmly. Rows give clone size only sometimes, using once, few, many, or a class for an expanded clone.

TGTGCCAGCAGCTTAGTGGGGGGGACCTACAATGAGCAGTTCTTC	CASSLVGGTYNEQFF	TRBD2	TRBV7-3	TRBJ2-1	.
TGTGCCAGCAGTCCGGGGACAGTGACGAATTCACCCCTCCACTTT	CASSPGTVTNSPLHF	TRBD1	TRBV27	TRBJ1-6	.
TGTGCCAGCAGCCTTTCCGGGGACAGGGGCAACACCGGGGAGCTGTTTTTT	CASSLSGDRGNTGELFF	TRBD1	TRBV3-1/TRBV3-2	TRBJ2-2	.
TGTGCCAGCAGCAAGAGGACAAGCTATAACTATGGCTACACCTTC	CASSKRTSYNYGYTF	.	TRBV5-8	TRBJ1-2	many
TGTGCCATCACCACCGCCCCGGGACAGCTATATGGCTACACCTTC	CAITTAPGQLYGYTF	TRBD1	TRBV10-3	TRBJ1-2	many
TGTGCCAGCAGCACCAGGGTTTTTGGCAATCAGCCCCAGCATTTT	CASSTRVFGNQPQHF	.	TRBV5-8	TRBJ1-5	.
TGTGCCAGCAGCGAGATAAGAAGCGGGTATGGCTACACCTTC	CASSEIRSGYGYTF	.	TRBV6-5	TRBJ1-2	.
TGTGCCAGCAGGGGGACAGGGGATGAGACCCAGTACTTC	CASRGTGDETQYF	TRBD1	TRBV2	TRBJ2-5	.
TGTGCCAGCAGCCCCCGCGGAGGGGATAATTCACCCCTCCACTTT	CASSPRGGDNSPLHF	.	TRBV7-3	TRBJ1-6	.
TGTGCCAGCAGCTCCCCCCACCGGGACAACCTTGAGGGCTACACCTTC	CASSSPHRDNLEGYTF	.	TRBV6-6	TRBJ1-2	once
TGTGCCAGCAGCGCCCGCGGGTCCGGGACAGTCTGGGAAAAACTGTTTTTT	CASSARGSGTVWEKLFF	TRBD1	TRBV11-2	TRBJ1-4	.
TGTGCCAGCAGTGAAGAGGTAGCGGGGGGGCAGGATGAGCAGTTCTTC	CASSEEVAGGQDEQFF	TRBD2	TRBV6-1	TRBJ2-1	once
TGTGCCAGCAGCTTACAAAGCGGGGGGACAGAGACCCAGTACTTC	CASSLQSGGTETQYF	TRBD2	TRBV5-4	TRBJ2-5	few
TGTGCCACCCTCCTAGCGGGGTCAGACGGGACCCAGTACTTC	CATLLAGSDGTQYF	TRBD2	TRBV5-4	TRBJ2-5	.
TGTGCCAGCACCACGACAGAGAGGAATCAGCCCCAGCATTTT	CASTTTERNQPQHF	.	TRBV2	TRBJ1-5	.
TGTGCCAGCACGTCGGGTCACCAAGAGACCCAGTACTTC	CASTSGHQETQYF	.	TRBV6-5	TRBJ2-5	.
TGTGCCAGCAGCCCAAAACAGAAAGTGGCCACAGATACGCAGTATTTT	CASSPKQKVATDTQYF	.	TRBV9	TRBJ2-3	.
TGTGCCAGCAGCTACGGACTCAAAGAGACCCAGTACTTC	CASSYGLKETQYF	.	TRBV9	TRBJ2-5	.
TGTGCCAGCTCACTTAGGGAGGGGCCTAAGTCGGAGTTCTTC	CASSLREGPKSEFF	TRBD2	TRBV18	TRBJ2-1	.
TGTGCCAGCAGTCGGACTAGCGGAAGCACAGATACGCAGTATTTT	CASSRTSGSTDTQYF	TRBD2	TRBV6-4	TRBJ2-3	.
TGTGCCAGCAGTTATAAAGAACTAGCGGTATACAATGAGCAGTTCTTC	CASSYKELAVYNEQFF	TRBD2	TRBV6-2/TRBV6-3	TRBJ2-1	.
TGCAGCGTTGAAGGCCCCCCCAGTAGAGCGGTTGCCACTGAAGCTTTCTTT	CSVEGPPSRAVATEAFF	.	TRBV29-1	TRBJ1-1	few
TGTGCCAGCACCTTATCACTTAGCGGGGGTGAGACCCAGTACTTC	CASTLSLSGGETQYF	TRBD2	TRBV7-2	TRBJ2-5	.
TGTGCCGCGCAGGAATCGGGGGGGTATTCACCCCTCCACTTT	CAAQESGGYSPLHF	.	TRBV10-3	TRBJ1-6	.
TGTGCCAGTAGTACTACAGCTAATTCACCCCTCCACTTT	CASSTTANSPLHF	.	TRBV19	TRBJ1-6	.
TGTGCCAGTAGTGGGGGACAGGCCAATTCACCCCTCCACTTT	CASSGGQANSPLHF	TRBD1	TRBV19	TRBJ1-6	few
TGTGCCAGCAGCCCCCGGCCTAGCGGGGGTTACGAGCAGTACTTC	CASSPRPSGGYEQYF	TRBD2	TRBV5-6	TRBJ2-7	.
TGTGCCAGCAGAAGCACAGGGCCCTATAATTCACCCCTCCACTTT	CASRSTGPYNSPLHF	.	TRBV28	TRBJ1-6	few
TGTGCCAGCACTGAAGGGTCTAGCGGGGCTAAAGAGACCCAGTACTTC	CASTEGSSGAKETQYF	TRBD2	TRBV6-1	TRBJ2-5	.
TGTGCCAGCAGCTTAGTCACGGGGGGCGGACAGCCCCAGCATTTT	CASSLVTGGGQPQHF	.	TRBV7-8	TRBJ1-5	.
TGTGCCAGCAGTTACTCCAAACTCGGTACGCAGTATTTT	CASSYSKLGTQYF	.	TRBV6-5	TRBJ2-3	.
TGTGCCAGCCACGCAGGGCATGAGGACGAGCAGTACTTC	CASHAGHEDEQYF	.	TRBV6-5	TRBJ2-7	.
TGTGCCAGCAGTGAATTAGCGGGGGGGCCAGATACGCAGTATTTT	CASSELAGGPDTQYF	TRBD2	TRBV2	TRBJ2-3	.
TGTGCCAGTAATAAGCGGGGGCGATACAATGAGCAGTTCTTC	CASNKRGRYNEQFF	TRBD2	TRBV6-5	TRBJ2-1	.
TGTGCCAGCAGTTCAGGGTATATTTCGGGTAATTCACCCCTCCACTTT	CASSSGYISGNSPLHF	.	TRBV27	TRBJ1-6	.
TGTGCCAGCAGTGAGGGCCCCTCCTACGAGCAGTACTTC	CASSEGPSYEQYF	.	TRBV6-1	TRBJ2-7	.
TGTGCCAGCAGTTTAAGCCAGGGGGCGTTTGGCTACACCTTC	CASSLSQGAFGYTF	TRBD1	TRBV27	TRBJ1-2	.
TGTGCTAGTGGTTTGGCCGGGGGTGGTGGCTACACCTTC	CASGLAGGGGYTF	.	TRBV12-5	TRBJ1-2	.
TGTGCCAGCAGAGAAGGACAGGAAGCGAATTCACCCCTCCACTTT	CASREGQEANSPLHF	TRBD1	TRBV5-5	TRBJ1-6	.
TGCGCCAGCAGTGACGGTAGCAATCAGCCCCAGCATTTT	CASSDGSNQPQHF	.	TRBV10-1	TRBJ1-5	.
TGTGCCAGCAGCCCCCGGGGGACTAGCGACCGTTACGAGCAGTACTTC	CASSPRGTSDRYEQYF	TRBD2	TRBV7-9	TRBJ2-7	.
TGTGCCAGCAGCATTGACAGGGGGCCGTTCTACGAGCAGTACTTC	CASSIDRGPFYEQYF	TRBD1	TRBV7-3	TRBJ2-7	.
TGTGCCAGTAGTATTGGGGCGGGGGTGAATTCACCCCTCCACTTT	CASSIGAGVNSPLHF	.	TRBV19	TRBJ1-6	.
TGTGCCAGCAGCATCGGGGCCTACGAGCAGTACTTC	CASSIGAYEQYF	.	TRBV7-9	TRBJ2-7	.
TGTGCCAGCAGCCCGTCCGGGACAGGGGTAGGTGGCTACACCTTC	CASSPSGTGVGGYTF	TRBD1	TRBV3-1/TRBV3-2	TRBJ1-2	.
TGTGCCAGCAGATTGGGACAGGGCTCGAACACCGGGGAGCTGTTTTTT	CASRLGQGSNTGELFF	TRBD1	TRBV9	TRBJ2-2	.
TGTGCCAGCAGCCCCTCCCTTGCGGGCCATGAGCAGTTCTTC	CASSPSLAGHEQFF	.	TRBV11-2	TRBJ2-1	.
TGTGCCAGCAGTTACTCTTACGGTCCGAACACTGAAGCTTTCTTT	CASSYSYGPNTEAFF	.	TRBV6-5	TRBJ1-1	.
TGTGCTAGTTCCGACAGGGTAACCACTGAAGCTTTCTTT	CASSDRVTTEAFF	TRBD1	TRBV12-5	TRBJ1-1	.
TGTGCCAGCAGTACCGGGACAGGCGTCCAAGAGACCCAGTACTTC	CASSTGTGVQETQYF	TRBD1	TRBV2	TRBJ2-5	.
TGTGCCAGCAGCTTAGGTGGTTCGGCACTAGCGGGGATAAATGAGCAGTTCTTC	CASSLGGSALAGINEQFF	TRBD2	TRBV7-3	TRBJ2-1	.
TGTGCCAGCAGCTTAGTGACGGGGGGGCGTGGAACAGATACGCAGTATTTT	CASSLVTGGRGTDTQYF	TRBD2	TRBV7-2	TRBJ2-3	.
TGTGCCAGCAGCTCCCCAGGGTTACATGGCTACACCTTC	CASSSPGLHGYTF	.	TRBV5-4	TRBJ1-2	.
TGCGCCAGCAGCCGACTAGCGGGGGGTCAAGATACGCAGTATTTT	CASSRLAGGQDTQYF	TRBD2	TRBV5-1	TRBJ2-3	.
TGTGCCAGCACCTCGGGGGGGCTAGGGAGTTCACCCCTCCACTTT	CASTSGGLGSSPLHF	.	TRBV28	TRBJ1-6	.